The next 32 T cell receptor beta chains were all read from a single sample in a study of cytomegalovirus exposure and HLA in healthy donors. In the PCR, 60 Vbeta and 13 Jbeta primers were used. The protocol was immunoSEQ multiplex PCR, while the TCRdb copy is restricted to in-frame clones and leaves out a portion. The table lists tens of thousands of clones, about 9.5% of them singletons. The sequenced material came from PBMCs. These TCRs come from a man aged 55-75 years in good health and CMV-seropositive.

The chain joins TRBV7-2 to TRBJ1-3; D call uncertain. V was clipped by 6 bases and J by 4 bases, with 7 bases between them. The CDR3 is 12 amino acids. Germline assignment: CDR1 SGHTA and CDR2 FQGNSA. The CDR3 nucleotides read TGTGCCAGCAGTTTCGTGGGAAACACCATATATTTT. Residues: CASSFVGNTIYF.

This clone was seen a few times. The V and J genes are TRBV4-1 and TRBJ2-5, with 9 bases aligning to TRBD1. CDR1 is MGHRA, CDR2 YSYEKL, per germline. This CDR3 region has 18 residues. Losses at the gene ends were 0 bases for V and 0 bases for J; bases not matched to a gene: 8. The CDR3: CASSQDMTGTGYQETQYF. CDR3 sequence (DNA): TGCGCCAGCAGCCAAGACATGACCGGGACAGGGTACCAAGAGACCCAGTACTTC.

This clone showed up just a few times. The chain recombines TRBV7-9 with TRBJ1-2; D is possibly TRBD1 (6 bases). The V gene lost 5 bases and the J gene lost 8 bases, with 15 bases spanning the gap. CDR3 length: 13 residues. CDR1 and CDR2 (germline): SEHNR, FQNEAQ (reference sequence). The CDR3 here is CASSTPEGQGYTF. The CDR3, as DNA: TGTGCCAGCAGCACCCCCGAAGGACAGGGCTACACCTTC.

The CDR3 loop is CASSFLGGGSNYGYTF. Here the CDR3 DNA reads TGTGCCAGCAGTTTCTTGGGCGGGGGGAGTAACTATGGCTACACCTTC. The V gene is TRBV28, the J gene TRBJ1-2, with D possibly TRBD1 on 5 matching bases. V lost 3 bases, J lost 1 base, and 15 bases lay in between. The CDR3 spans 16 residues. Germline values: CDR1 MDHEN, CDR2 SYDVKM.

The sample holds a few counts of this clone. This chain joins TRBV5-4 and TRBJ2-1, with 7 bases that match TRBD2. Trimming took 5 bases from V and 9 from J; bases not matched to a gene: 14. There are 15 residues in the CDR3. The germline gives CDR1 SGHNT, CDR2 YYREEE (reference sequence). The CDR3 protein is CASRGWGGPQSEQFF. The DNA of the CDR3 is TGTGCCAGCAGGGGGTGGGGGGGACCACAGAGTGAGCAGTTCTTC.

The chain joins TRBV9 to TRBJ2-3; TRBD2 might be the D (7 bases). The CDR3 runs to 15 residues. V gave up 4 bases and J gave up 3 bases, with 15 bases separating them. Germline-derived CDR1 and CDR2 are SGDLS and YYNGEE. CDR3 nucleotide sequence: TGTGCCAGCAGCCTAGGGGGGGGGCCGACAGATACGCAGTATTTT. This sequence encodes CASSLGGGPTDTQYF.

This clone came up a few times. The chain carries TRBV19 and TRBJ2-6; D not resolved. CDR1 is LNHDA, CDR2 SQIVND, per germline (reference sequence). The length of the CDR3 is 15 residues. V gave up 4 bases and J gave up 0 bases, with 7 bases separating them. The CDR3 DNA is TGTGCCAGTAGTAACTTTGGCTCTGGGGCCAACGTCCTGACTTTC. Translation gives CASSNFGSGANVLTF.

Only a few counts were recorded for this clone. The chain is built from TRBV2 and TRBJ1-3; D is undetermined. The CDR3 has 11 amino acids. Trimming pared 4 bases from V and 8 bases from J, leaving 6 bases between. Per germline, CDR1 SNHLY and CDR2 FYNNEI. The CDR3 sequence: CASSAFDTIYF. For the CDR3, the DNA is TGTGCCAGCAGTGCTTTTGACACCATATATTTT.

The chain uses TRBV14 and TRBJ2-7; 9 bases agree with TRBD1. The germline V gene has CDR1 SGHDN and CDR2 FVKESK. The CDR3 is 19 residues long. The junction had 25 bases not matched to a gene; V was cut back by 4 bases and J by 9 bases. The CDR3 nucleotides are TGTGCCAGCAGCCGGAGGACAGGGGAGGCCTTATTTACGAAGTCGGGGCAGTACTTC. Protein product: CASSRRTGEALFTKSGQYF.

The chain links TRBV6-5 to TRBJ2-1; D may be TRBD1 (5 bases). From germline, CDR1 is MNHEY and CDR2 SVGAGI. Between the trimmed V and J ends, which lost 2 bases and 3 bases, there was a span of 14 bases. This CDR3 comprises 16 residues. The CDR3 loop is CASSYRQSYSYNEQFF. The CDR3 coding sequence is TGTGCCAGCAGTTACCGACAGTCCTACAGCTACAATGAGCAGTTCTTC.

This chain connects TRBV2 to TRBJ1-6, with 9 bases lining up with TRBD1. Trimming at V came to 5 bases and at J to 7 bases, leaving 9 bases not matched to a gene. The germline V gene has CDR1 SNHLY and CDR2 FYNNEI. The CDR3 runs to 16 residues. CDR3 coding DNA: TGTGCCAGCAGTCCTACCCTAGACAGGGGGAATTCACCCCTCCACTTT. As protein: CASSPTLDRGNSPLHF.

The rearrangement links TRBV5-5 to TRBJ2-3; no reliable D call. The CDR3 length is 14 residues. V lost 4 bases, J lost 2 bases, and 11 bases lay in between. CDR1 and CDR2 from the germline V gene are SGHKS and YYEKEE (reference sequence). The CDR3 sequence is CASSPKLNTDTQYF. The CDR3, as DNA: TGTGCCAGCAGCCCCAAACTAAACACAGATACGCAGTATTTT. Supplemented by reference TRBV5-5 and TRBJ2-3, the full variable domain reads DAGVTQSPTHLIKTRGQQVTLRCSPISGHKSVSWYQQVLGQGPQFIFQYYEKEERGRGNFPDRFSARQFPNYSSELNVNALLLGDSALYLCASSPKLNTDTQYFGPGTRLTVL.

The V call is TRBV5-6, the J call TRBJ1-1; D is ambiguous. This CDR3 is 14 amino acids long. The V end was cut by 4 bases, the J end by 3 bases, with 13 bases between. Germline values: CDR1 SGHDT, CDR2 YYEEEE. The CDR3 here is CASSPVGRDTEAFF. The DNA for the CDR3 is TGTGCCAGCAGCCCGGTGGGGAGGGACACTGAAGCTTTCTTT.

For the CDR3, the DNA is TGTGCCAGCATTTCCCCCAACTACGAGCAGTACTTC. Its protein product is CASISPNYEQYF. V is TRBV6-6 and J is TRBJ2-7; D not certain. The germline V gene has CDR1 MNHNY and CDR2 SVGAGI (reference sequence). V was pared by 7 bases and J by 3 bases, with 10 bases between. The CDR3 runs to 12 residues.

The chain links TRBV28 to TRBJ2-1; TRBD1 matches 8 bases. V lost 3 bases, J lost 7 bases, and 5 bases stayed unmatched. The CDR3 is made up of 14 amino acids. Per the germline V gene, CDR1 is MDHEN and CDR2 is SYDVKM. The CDR3 reads CASSFQGAQNEQFF. For the CDR3, the DNA is TGTGCCAGCAGTTTCCAGGGGGCTCAAAATGAGCAGTTCTTC.

This chain links TRBV5-1 with TRBJ2-3, with no clear D. From germline, CDR1 is SGHRS and CDR2 YFSETQ. V lost 4 bases to trimming and J lost 0 bases, with 12 bases between them. The CDR3 consists of 15 residues. The CDR3 sequence: CASSPDGPSTDTQYF. As DNA, the CDR3 is TGCGCCAGCAGCCCCGATGGCCCTAGCACAGATACGCAGTATTTT. The full variable domain, in which reference TRBV5-1 and TRBJ2-3 provide the parts outside the CDR3, is KAGVTQTPRYLIKTRGQQVTLSCSPISGHRSVSWYQQTPGQGLQFLFEYFSETQRNKGNFPGRFSGRQFSNSRSEMNVSTLELGDSALYLCASSPDGPSTDTQYFGPGTRLTVL.

The V call is TRBV29-1, the J call TRBJ2-3; D is perhaps TRBD1 (6 bases). This CDR3 comprises 15 residues. Germline V gene data show CDR1 as SQVTM and CDR2 as ANQGSEA. The V end was cut by 3 bases, the J end by 2 bases, with 15 bases between. This CDR3 is CSVDSRDINTDTQYF. The CDR3 nucleotides read TGCAGCGTTGATTCCAGGGACATCAACACAGATACGCAGTATTTT.

The chain uses TRBV9 and TRBJ2-2; TRBD2 matches at 8 bases. The CDR3 has 16 amino acids. Unmatched junction bases numbered 7, after V lost 3 bases and J lost 3 bases. Germline V lookup: CDR1 SGDLS, CDR2 YYNGEE. CDR3 in amino acids: CASSGGGRYDTGELFF. CDR3 DNA sequence: TGTGCCAGCAGCGGCGGGGGGAGATACGACACCGGGGAGCTGTTTTTT.

The chain uses TRBV6-1 and TRBJ2-4, with 7 nucleotides matching TRBD2. The CDR3 totals 15 residues. Germline lookup yields CDR1 MNHNS and CDR2 SASEGT. V lost 4 bases, J lost 7 bases, and 10 bases stayed unmatched. CDR3 nucleotides: TGTGCCAGCAGTGGGGGGTGGGAGGGAGCGAACATTCAGTACTTC. It encodes CASSGGWEGANIQYF.

The chain carries TRBV5-1 and TRBJ1-1; D is unclear. This CDR3 region has 13 residues. Germline CDR1 SGHRS, CDR2 YFSETQ. V shed 0 bases and J shed 0 bases, with 3 bases lying between them. The CDR3 bases are TGCGCCAGCAGCTTGGACATGAACACTGAAGCTTTCTTT. Translated, it gives CASSLDMNTEAFF.

This clone was detected only a few times. The chain joins TRBV5-6 to TRBJ2-7; 10 nucleotides line up with TRBD1. Germline values: CDR1 SGHDT, CDR2 YYEEEE. The CDR3 is made up of 15 amino acids. The junction had 5 bases not matched to a gene; V was cut back by 5 bases and J by 0 bases. CDR3 sequence (DNA): TGTGCCAGCAGAGGGACAGGGGCTCACTCCTACGAGCAGTACTTC. It specifies CASRGTGAHSYEQYF.

The chain uses TRBV19 and TRBJ1-5, with TRBD1 identical over 7 bases. J lost 4 bases, V lost 1 base, and 4 bases had no gene match. Germline V lookup: CDR1 LNHDA, CDR2 SQIVND (reference sequence). The CDR3 runs to 15 residues. Here the CDR3 reads CASSIVTGRNQPQHF. The CDR3 DNA reads TGTGCCAGTAGTATAGTGACAGGGAGGAATCAGCCCCAGCATTTT.

Only a few counts were recorded for this clone. The chain is built from TRBV5-1 and TRBJ2-1, with D perhaps matching TRBD1 (5 bases). Germline V gene sequence: CDR1 SGHRS, CDR2 YFSETQ. V dropped 2 bases and J dropped 7 bases, with 16 bases sitting between them. The CDR3 is made up of 15 amino acids. Written as DNA, the CDR3 is TGCGCCAGCAGCTTCGGCCAAGGGGAATGGAATGAGCAGTTCTTC. Amino acids: CASSFGQGEWNEQFF.

The gene calls are TRBV29-1 and TRBJ2-7; possible D gene TRBD1, 5 bases. From germline, CDR1 is SQVTM and CDR2 ANQGSEA. Trimming took off 4 bases at V and 5 bases at J, with 12 bases between the two ends. The CDR3 loop spans 12 amino acids. Written as DNA, the CDR3 is TGCAGCGTTGCTCAGGGCACCAACGAGCAGTACTTC. Protein product: CSVAQGTNEQYF.

This clone was counted between two and nine times. The CDR3 region has the DNA TGTGCCATCAGTGAGGGGGGCCCTTCGAGCTCTGGAAACACCATATATTTT. This translates into CAISEGGPSSSGNTIYF. The chain carries TRBV10-3 and TRBJ1-3; tentatively, D is TRBD1 (6 bases). This CDR3 is 17 amino acids long. V was cut by 2 bases and J by 0 bases, with 14 bases left in between. From germline, CDR1 is ENHRY and CDR2 SYGVKD.

This clone has only a few counts. This chain uses TRBV10-3 with TRBJ1-4, with 7 bases lining up with TRBD1. Germline V gene sequence: CDR1 ENHRY, CDR2 SYGVKD. V gave up 4 bases and J gave up 0 bases; unmatched junction bases: 5. The CDR3 has 16 amino acids. The CDR3 DNA reads as TGTGCCATCAGTGGGGGACAGATTGCAACTAATGAAAAACTGTTTTTT. It translates to CAISGGQIATNEKLFF.

The chain carries TRBV28 and TRBJ2-7; TRBD2 matches 7 bases. The J segment lost 4 bases and the V segment lost 6 bases, leaving 6 bases of the junction unmatched. This CDR3 comprises 13 residues. From germline, CDR1 is MDHEN and CDR2 SYDVKM. The CDR3 loop reads CASRGRGYYEQYV. CDR3 in DNA: TGTGCCAGCAGGGGGAGGGGTTATTACGAGCAGTACGTC.

This clone was observed a few times. A read error may be the cause here, since a much bigger clone is one base away. The chain combines TRBV4-1 with TRBJ2-7, with D possibly matching TRBD2 (5 bases). The CDR3 runs 14 residues. CDR1 is MGHRA and CDR2 is YSYEKL in the germline V gene. V shed 4 bases and J shed 5 bases, with 15 bases lying between them. CDR3 sequence (DNA): TGCGCCAGCAGCCCACACGCTAGCAGGCACGAGCAGTACTTC. This gives the protein CASSPHASRHEQYF.

The table lists this clone with a few counts. The chain has TRBV28 and TRBJ1-3, with TRBD1 matching over 7 bases. Germline lookup yields CDR1 MDHEN and CDR2 SYDVKM. The CDR3 has 19 amino acids. With 2 bases clipped from V and 1 base from J, the junction kept 14 bases outside the gene matches. This CDR3 reads CASSLHRGSFVESGNTIYF. The CDR3 DNA sequence: TGTGCCAGCAGTTTACACAGGGGTTCTTTCGTAGAGTCTGGAAACACCATATATTTT.

The chain employs TRBV5-1 and TRBJ2-7; TRBD1 aligns across 11 bases. Germline CDR1 SGHRS, CDR2 YFSETQ. The CDR3 extends over 16 amino acids. With 4 bases clipped from V and 1 base from J, the junction kept 7 bases outside the gene matches. CDR3 loop: CASSATGTGGSYEQYF. DNA of the CDR3: TGCGCCAGCAGCGCCACGGGGACAGGGGGATCCTACGAGCAGTACTTC. Full variable domain (rest looked up from reference TRBV5-1 and TRBJ2-7): KAGVTQTPRYLIKTRGQQVTLSCSPISGHRSVSWYQQTPGQGLQFLFEYFSETQRNKGNFPGRFSGRQFSNSRSEMNVSTLELGDSALYLCASSATGTGGSYEQYFGPGTRLTVT.

This chain connects TRBV10-3 to TRBJ2-2; 11 bases map to TRBD2. V lost 11 bases to trimming and J lost 2 bases; unmatched junction nucleotides: 10. The CDR3 runs to 16 residues. CDR1 and CDR2 from the germline V gene are ENHRY and SYGVKD. The CDR3 nucleotides are TGTGCCTTGAGGGAAGGGACTAGCGGTAACACCGGGGAGCTGTTTTTT. It yields the protein CALREGTSGNTGELFF.

The rearrangement uses TRBV15 and TRBJ2-1, with D hard to call. CDR3 length: 14 residues. V dropped 3 bases and J dropped 0 bases, with 6 bases sitting between them. Germline V gives CDR1 LNHNV, CDR2 YYDKDF (reference sequence). The DNA for the CDR3 is TGTGCCACCAGCAGCCCTCGCTCCTACAATGAGCAGTTCTTC. Translated: CATSSPRSYNEQFF.